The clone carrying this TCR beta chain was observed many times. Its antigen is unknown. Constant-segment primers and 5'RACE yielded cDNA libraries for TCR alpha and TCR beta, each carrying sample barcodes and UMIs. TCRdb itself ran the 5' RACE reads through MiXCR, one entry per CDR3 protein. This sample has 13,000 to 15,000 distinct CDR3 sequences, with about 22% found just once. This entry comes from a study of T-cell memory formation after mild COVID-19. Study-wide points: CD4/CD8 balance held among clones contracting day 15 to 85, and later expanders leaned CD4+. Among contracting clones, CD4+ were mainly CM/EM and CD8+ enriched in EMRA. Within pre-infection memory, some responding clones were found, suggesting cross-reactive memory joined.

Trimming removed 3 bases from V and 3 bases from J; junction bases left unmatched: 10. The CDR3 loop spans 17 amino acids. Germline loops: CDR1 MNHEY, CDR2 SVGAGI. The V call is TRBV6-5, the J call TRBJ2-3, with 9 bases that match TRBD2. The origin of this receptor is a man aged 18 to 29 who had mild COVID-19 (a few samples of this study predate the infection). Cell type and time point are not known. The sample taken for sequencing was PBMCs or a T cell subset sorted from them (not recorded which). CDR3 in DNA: TGTGCCAGCAGTTATTATGGAGCGGGGGGCTGGACAGATACGCAGTATTTT. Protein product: CASSYYGAGGWTDTQYF.